The 11 T cell receptor beta chains given below trace back to one sample, sequenced in a study of blood T cell repertoires in COVID-19. Data came from immunoSEQ multiplex PCR; TCRdb stores just in-frame clones and leaves some out. Found here are 250,000 or so clones, about 90% of them singletons; the top ten hold about 1.4%. Sequencing was performed on peripheral blood. The source of these receptors is a woman aged 40 to 50 who had recovered from COVID-19.

This chain uses TRBV19 with TRBJ2-3, with 8 positions matching TRBD2. Germline-derived CDR1 and CDR2 are LNHDA and SQIVND (reference sequence). The CDR3 runs to 14 residues. Trimming removed 6 bases from V and 2 bases from J; junction bases left unmatched: 4. The CDR3 here is CASRERGNTDTQYF. In nucleotides, the CDR3 is TGTGCCAGTAGAGAGCGGGGGAACACAGATACGCAGTATTTT.

The V gene is TRBV7-2, the J gene TRBJ2-7; D is perhaps TRBD2 (6 bases). This CDR3 region has 15 residues. With 0 bases removed from V and 3 bases from J, the gap between germline ends came to 12 bases. Per the germline V gene, CDR1 is SGHTA and CDR2 is FQGNSA. CDR3 DNA: TGTGCCAGCAGCTTAGCGTGGGGGGATAGCTACGAGCAGTACTTC. As protein: CASSLAWGDSYEQYF.

The rearrangement links TRBV5-6 to TRBJ2-7; unclear D gene. Germline values: CDR1 SGHDT, CDR2 YYEEEE. V was pared by 5 bases and J by 2 bases, with 11 bases between. This CDR3 contains 13 residues. CDR3 coding DNA: TGTGCCAGCAGTCATACCCCTACCTACGAGCAGTACTTC. This gives the protein CASSHTPTYEQYF. Full variable domain (missing parts from reference TRBV5-6 and TRBJ2-7): DAGVTQSPTHLIKTRGQQVTLRCSPKSGHDTVSWYQQALGQGPQFIFQYYEEEERQRGNFPDRFSGHQFPNYSSELNVNALLLGDSALYLCASSHTPTYEQYFGPGTRLTVT.

The V gene is TRBV7-6, the J gene TRBJ1-4; D might be TRBD1 (5 bases). V lost 5 bases and J 7 bases, leaving 23 bases between the germline ends. This CDR3 region has 17 residues. Looked up from germline, CDR1 is SGHVS and CDR2 is FNYEAQ. CDR3 in amino acids: CASSRRRGQSNSEKLFF. In DNA form, the CDR3 reads TGTGCCAGCAGCCGTCGGCGGGGCCAGTCGAATAGTGAAAAACTGTTTTTT.

This chain joins TRBV7-9 and TRBJ2-2; TRBD2 aligns across 10 bases. The CDR3 loop spans 15 amino acids. Germline CDR1 SEHNR, CDR2 FQNEAQ (reference sequence). With 5 bases clipped from V and 4 bases from J, the junction kept 4 bases outside the gene matches. The CDR3 is CASSPLAGTTGELFF. The DNA of the CDR3 is TGTGCCAGCAGCCCACTAGCGGGGACCACCGGGGAGCTGTTTTTT.

This clone appeared a single time. The rearrangement links TRBV6-5 to TRBJ1-4; D not certain. The V end lost 6 bases, the J end lost 0 bases, and 8 bases lay between the germline ends. Germline lookup yields CDR1 MNHEY and CDR2 SVGAGI. This CDR3 is built from 14 residues. The CDR3 nucleotides are TGTGCCAGCAGCCCGCGGGCAACTAATGAAAAACTGTTTTTT. As protein: CASSPRATNEKLFF.

The J gene is TRBJ1-4, the V gene TRBV2; D ambiguous. V dropped 0 bases and J dropped 5 bases, with 10 bases sitting between them. CDR1 and CDR2 (germline): SNHLY, FYNNEI. The CDR3 is 15 residues long. The CDR3 loop is CASSEAGTKNEKLFF. The DNA of the CDR3 is TGTGCCAGCAGTGAAGCAGGTACTAAGAATGAAAAACTGTTTTTT.

The sample holds a few counts of this clone. This sequence joins TRBV11-2 and TRBJ1-1, with a tentative D call TRBD1 (5 bases). This CDR3 spans 13 amino acids. With 3 bases removed from V and 5 bases from J, the gap between germline ends came to 10 bases. CDR1 is SGHAT and CDR2 is FQNNGV in the germline V gene. CDR3 DNA sequence: TGTGCCAGCAGCTTCAGGGAGGGGACTGAAGCTTTCTTT. It encodes CASSFREGTEAFF.

This chain connects TRBV14 to TRBJ1-1; a possible D gene is TRBD1 (5 bases). Trimming pared 5 bases from V and 5 bases from J, leaving 15 bases between. Per the germline V gene, CDR1 is SGHDN and CDR2 is FVKESK. The CDR3 covers 14 residues. The chain's CDR3 is CASSAHRLRTEAFF. The CDR3 DNA reads as TGTGCCAGCAGCGCACACAGGTTGCGGACTGAAGCTTTCTTT.

The rearrangement uses TRBV5-4 and TRBJ2-7; weak D call: TRBD2 (7 bases). V gave up 2 bases and J gave up 0 bases, with 12 bases separating them. CDR3 length: 15 residues. Germline V lookup: CDR1 SGHNT, CDR2 YYREEE (reference sequence). CDR3 region: CASSFRGGSSYEQYF. CDR3 DNA sequence: TGTGCCAGCAGCTTTAGGGGGGGAAGCTCCTACGAGCAGTACTTC. The complete variable domain, with remaining parts taken from reference TRBV5-4 and TRBJ2-7, reads ETGVTQSPTHLIKTRGQQVTLRCSSQSGHNTVSWYQQALGQGPQFIFQYYREEENGRGNFPPRFSGLQFPNYSSELNVNALELDDSALYLCASSFRGGSSYEQYFGPGTRLTVT.

A few counts support this clone. This chain links TRBV7-9 with TRBJ2-7; 8 bases map to TRBD1. The junction had 23 bases not matched to a gene; V was cut back by 10 bases and J by 3 bases. Germline-derived CDR1 and CDR2 are SEHNR and FQNEAQ (reference sequence). CDR3 length equals 18 residues. CDR3 region: CANERGPSRGRICYEQYF. DNA of the CDR3: TGTGCCAACGAAAGAGGCCCCTCCAGGGGGCGCATCTGCTACGAGCAGTACTTC.